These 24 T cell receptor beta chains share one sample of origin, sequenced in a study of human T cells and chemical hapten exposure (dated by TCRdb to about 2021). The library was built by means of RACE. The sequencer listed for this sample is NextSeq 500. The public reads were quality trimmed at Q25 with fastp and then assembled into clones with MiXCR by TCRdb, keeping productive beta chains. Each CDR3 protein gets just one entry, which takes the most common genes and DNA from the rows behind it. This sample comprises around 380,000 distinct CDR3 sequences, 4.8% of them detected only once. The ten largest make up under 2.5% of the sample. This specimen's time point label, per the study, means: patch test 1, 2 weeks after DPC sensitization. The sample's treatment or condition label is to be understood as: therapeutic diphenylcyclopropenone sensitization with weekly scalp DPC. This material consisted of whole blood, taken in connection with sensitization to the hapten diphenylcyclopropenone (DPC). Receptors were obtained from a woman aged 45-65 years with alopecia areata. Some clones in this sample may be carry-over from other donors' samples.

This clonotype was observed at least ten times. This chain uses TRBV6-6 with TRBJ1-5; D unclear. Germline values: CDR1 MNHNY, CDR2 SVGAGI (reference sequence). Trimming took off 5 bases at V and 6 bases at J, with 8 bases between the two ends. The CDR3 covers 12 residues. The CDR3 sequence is CASSREVQPQHF. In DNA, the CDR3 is TGTGCCAGCAGTCGGGAGGTTCAGCCCCAGCATTTT.

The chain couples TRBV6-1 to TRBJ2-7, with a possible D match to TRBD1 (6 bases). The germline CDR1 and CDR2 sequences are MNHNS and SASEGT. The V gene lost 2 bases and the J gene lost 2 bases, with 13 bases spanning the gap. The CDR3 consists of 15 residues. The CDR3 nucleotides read TGTGCCAGCAGTGAATATCAGGGGACCACCTACGAGCAGTACTTC. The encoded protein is CASSEYQGTTYEQYF.

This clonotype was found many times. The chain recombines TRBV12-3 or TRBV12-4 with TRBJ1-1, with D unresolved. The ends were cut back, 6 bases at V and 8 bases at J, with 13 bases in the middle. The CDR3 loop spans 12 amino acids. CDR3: CASRHPSQEAFF. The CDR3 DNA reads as TGTGCCAGCAGGCATCCGTCCCAAGAAGCTTTCTTT.

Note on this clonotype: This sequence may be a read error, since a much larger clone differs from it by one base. CDR3 nucleotide sequence: TGTGACAGCAGTGACTCGGGGACAGGGGGCTTCTATGGCTACACCTTC. This translates into CDSSDSGTGGFYGYTF. The chain couples TRBV6-4 to TRBJ1-2; 12 bases line up with TRBD1. Germline V CDR1 and CDR2: MRHNA, SNTAGT. The CDR3 extends over 16 amino acids.

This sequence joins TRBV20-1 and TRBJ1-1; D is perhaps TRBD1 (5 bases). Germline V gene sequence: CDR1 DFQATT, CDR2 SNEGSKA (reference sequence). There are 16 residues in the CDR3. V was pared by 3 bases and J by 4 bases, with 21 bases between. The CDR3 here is CSASSTGAGWVTEAFF. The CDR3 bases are TGCAGTGCTAGCTCTACCGGGGCAGGGTGGGTCACTGAAGCTTTCTTT.

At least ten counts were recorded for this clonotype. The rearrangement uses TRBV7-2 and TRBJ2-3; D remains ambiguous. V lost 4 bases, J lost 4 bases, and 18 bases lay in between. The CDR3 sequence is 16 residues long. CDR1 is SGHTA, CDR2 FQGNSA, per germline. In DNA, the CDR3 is TGTGCCAGCAGCTCCCAACTGCAGATCCCGGCAGATACGCAGTATTTT. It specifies CASSSQLQIPADTQYF.

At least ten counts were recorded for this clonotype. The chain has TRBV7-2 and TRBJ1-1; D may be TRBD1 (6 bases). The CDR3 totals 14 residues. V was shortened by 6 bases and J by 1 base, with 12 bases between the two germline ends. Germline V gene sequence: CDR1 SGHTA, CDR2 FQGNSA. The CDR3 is CASSLQGRNTEAFF. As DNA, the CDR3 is TGTGCCAGCAGTCTCCAGGGGCGGAACACTGAAGCTTTCTTT.

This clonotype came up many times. CDR3 DNA: TGTGCCATCAGTGAGGCGGTTCCCTCCTACAATGAGCAGTTCTTC. It encodes CAISEAVPSYNEQFF. The chain has TRBV10-3 and TRBJ2-1; D remains ambiguous. Trimming pared 2 bases from V and 0 bases from J, leaving 8 bases between. CDR3 length: 15 residues. Germline values: CDR1 ENHRY, CDR2 SYGVKD.

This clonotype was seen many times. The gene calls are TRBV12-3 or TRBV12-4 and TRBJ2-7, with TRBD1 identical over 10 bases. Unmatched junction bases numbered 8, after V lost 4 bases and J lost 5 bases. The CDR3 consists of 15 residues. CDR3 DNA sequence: TGTGCCAGCAGTTCCGACAGGGGGCATTCGGACGAGCAGTACTTC. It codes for CASSSDRGHSDEQYF.

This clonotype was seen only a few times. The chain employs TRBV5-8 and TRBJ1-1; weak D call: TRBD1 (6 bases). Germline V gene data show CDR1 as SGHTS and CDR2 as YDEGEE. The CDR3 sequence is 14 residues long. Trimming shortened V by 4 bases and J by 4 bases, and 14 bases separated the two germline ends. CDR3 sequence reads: CASSLGQWPTEAFF. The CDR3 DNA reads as TGTGCCAGCAGCCTCGGACAGTGGCCCACTGAAGCTTTCTTT.

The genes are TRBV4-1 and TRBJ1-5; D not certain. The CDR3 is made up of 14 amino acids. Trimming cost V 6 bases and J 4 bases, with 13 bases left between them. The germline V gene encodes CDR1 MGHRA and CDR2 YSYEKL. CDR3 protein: CASSSPARNQPQHF. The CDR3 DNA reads TGCGCCAGCAGTTCACCCGCACGAAATCAGCCCCAGCATTTT.

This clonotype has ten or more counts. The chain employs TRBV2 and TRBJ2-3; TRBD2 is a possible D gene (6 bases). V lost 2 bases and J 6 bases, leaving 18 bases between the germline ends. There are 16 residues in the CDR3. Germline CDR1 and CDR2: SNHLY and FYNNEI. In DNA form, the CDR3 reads TGTGCCAGCAGTGAAAGTTATCCGGGGGATGCGGATACGCAGTATTTT. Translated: CASSESYPGDADTQYF.

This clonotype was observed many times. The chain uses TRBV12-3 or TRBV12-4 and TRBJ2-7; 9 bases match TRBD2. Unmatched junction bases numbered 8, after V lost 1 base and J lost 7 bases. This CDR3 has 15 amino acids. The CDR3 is CASSLDGGRGREQYF. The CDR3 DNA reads TGTGCCAGCAGTTTAGACGGCGGGAGGGGTCGGGAGCAGTACTTC.

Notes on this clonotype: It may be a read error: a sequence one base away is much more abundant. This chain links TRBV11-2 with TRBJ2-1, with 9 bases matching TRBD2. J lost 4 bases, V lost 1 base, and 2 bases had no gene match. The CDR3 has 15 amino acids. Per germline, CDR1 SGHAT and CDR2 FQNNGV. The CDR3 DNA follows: TGTGCCAGCAGCTTAGGACTAGCGGTGTACAATGAGCAGTTCTTC. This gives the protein CASSLGLAVYNEQFF.

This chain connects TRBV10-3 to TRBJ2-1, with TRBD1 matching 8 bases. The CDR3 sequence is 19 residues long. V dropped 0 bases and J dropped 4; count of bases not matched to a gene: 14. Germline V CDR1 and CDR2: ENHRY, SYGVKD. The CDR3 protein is CAISESRAGGGSGYNEQFF. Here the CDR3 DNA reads TGTGCCATCAGTGAGTCGAGGGCAGGGGGCGGCTCCGGGTACAATGAGCAGTTCTTC.

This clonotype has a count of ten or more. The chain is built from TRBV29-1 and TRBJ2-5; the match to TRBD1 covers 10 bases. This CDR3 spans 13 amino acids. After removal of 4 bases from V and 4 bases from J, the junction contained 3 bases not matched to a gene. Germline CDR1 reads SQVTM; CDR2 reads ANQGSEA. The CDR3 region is CSVAGTGVETQYF. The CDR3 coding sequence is TGCAGCGTTGCCGGGACAGGGGTAGAGACCCAGTACTTC.

CDR3 nucleotide sequence: TGTGCCAGCAGTTTGTGGACTAGCTCAACAGATACGCAGCATTTT. Protein: CASSLWTSSTDTQHF. The V and J genes are TRBV28 and TRBJ2-3; no firm D call. Judging by the DNA end, TRBJ1-5 fits better; the J call may be wrong. This CDR3 is 15 amino acids long. Germline assignment: CDR1 MDHEN and CDR2 SYDVKM.

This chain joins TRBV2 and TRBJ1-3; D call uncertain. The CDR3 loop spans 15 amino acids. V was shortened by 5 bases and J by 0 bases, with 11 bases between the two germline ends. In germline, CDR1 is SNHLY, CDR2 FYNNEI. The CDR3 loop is CASSRRLSSGNTIYF. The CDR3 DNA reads TGTGCCAGCAGTCGAAGGCTGAGCTCTGGAAACACCATATATTTT.

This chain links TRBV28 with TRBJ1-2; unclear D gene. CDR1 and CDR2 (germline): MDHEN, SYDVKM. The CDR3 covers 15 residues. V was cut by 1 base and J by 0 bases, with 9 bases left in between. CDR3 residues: CASSLSAEANYGYTF. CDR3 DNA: TGTGCCAGCAGTTTATCGGCGGAGGCTAACTATGGCTACACCTTC.

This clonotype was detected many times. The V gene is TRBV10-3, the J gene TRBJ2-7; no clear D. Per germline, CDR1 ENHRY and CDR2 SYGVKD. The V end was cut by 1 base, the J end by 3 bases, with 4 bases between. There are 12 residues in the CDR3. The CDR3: CAISELDYEQYF. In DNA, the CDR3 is TGTGCCATCAGTGAGTTGGACTACGAGCAGTACTTC.

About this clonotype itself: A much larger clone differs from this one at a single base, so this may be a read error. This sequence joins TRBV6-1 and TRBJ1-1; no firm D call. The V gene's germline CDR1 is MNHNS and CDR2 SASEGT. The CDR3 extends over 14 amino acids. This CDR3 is CASSEGSYGTETFF. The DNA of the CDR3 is TGTGCCAGCAGTGAGGGCAGCTATGGAACTGAAACTTTCTTT.

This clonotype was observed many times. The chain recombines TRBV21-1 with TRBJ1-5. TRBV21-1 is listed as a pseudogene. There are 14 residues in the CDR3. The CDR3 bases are TGTGCCAGCTCTCCACGTCGAAAGCATCAGCCCCAGCATTTT. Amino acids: CASSPRRKHQPQHF.

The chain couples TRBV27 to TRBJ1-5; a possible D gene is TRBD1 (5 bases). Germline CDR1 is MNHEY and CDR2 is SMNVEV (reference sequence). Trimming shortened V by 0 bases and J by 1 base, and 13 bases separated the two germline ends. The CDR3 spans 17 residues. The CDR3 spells CASSLSYPGRSNQPQHF. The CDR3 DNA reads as TGTGCCAGCAGTTTATCGTATCCGGGGCGAAGCAATCAGCCCCAGCATTTT.

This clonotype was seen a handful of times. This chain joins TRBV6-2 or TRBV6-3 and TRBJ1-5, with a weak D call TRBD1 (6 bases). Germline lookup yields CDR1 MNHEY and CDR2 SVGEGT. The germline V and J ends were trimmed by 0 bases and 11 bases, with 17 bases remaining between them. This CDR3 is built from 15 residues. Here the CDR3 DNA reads TGTGCCAGCAGTTACTCGTCGGGGGCGAGATCGGCCCAGCATTTT. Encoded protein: CASSYSSGARSAQHF.